Listed below are T cell receptor beta chains from one sample, sequenced in a study of blood T cell repertoires in COVID-19. The data were produced by immunoSEQ multiplex PCR, yet TCRdb's version contains in-frame clones alone and is incomplete. The table shows approximately 300,000 clones, with about 85% occurring only once. The sample was PBMCs or T cells enriched from blood (not recorded which). The origin of the receptors is a woman aged 25 to 39 who had recovered from COVID-19. Each CDR3 is given with its conserved first and last residue. Fields, in order: J gene, D gene, clone size, V gene, CDR3 DNA, CDR3 protein. The D gene is left open where the match is weak. Expanded clones get a size class; other rows say once, few or many, or leave the size out.

J: TRBJ1-3; D: NA; size: once; V: TRBV2; DNA: TGTGCCAGCAGAACCGGCGGAGGGGATAGGGGAAACACCATATATTTT; CDR3: CASRTGGGDRGNTIYF
J: TRBJ2-7; D: TRBD1; size: NA; V: TRBV5-7; DNA: TGTGCCAGCAGCCGCCGGGACAGTAGGGACGAGCAGTACTTC; CDR3: CASSRRDSRDEQYF
J: TRBJ1-2; D: NA; size: once; V: TRBV7-8; DNA: TGTGCCAGCAGCGGCCGGACAGAGAATGGCTACACCTTC; CDR3: CASSGRTENGYTF
J: TRBJ1-2; D: TRBD1; size: NA; V: TRBV2; DNA: TGTGCCAGTACCCTCGGACAGGGAGTGTTGAGGGGCTACACCTTC; CDR3: CASTLGQGVLRGYTF
J: TRBJ1-5; D: NA; size: NA; V: TRBV7-9; DNA: TGTGCCAGCAGCTTGGCGGGTCCGGGGCAGCCCCAGCATTTT; CDR3: CASSLAGPGQPQHF
J: TRBJ1-1; D: NA; size: once; V: TRBV2; DNA: TGTGCCAGCAGCCGAGAGGGAGGCAGCAACACTGAAGCTTTCTTT; CDR3: CASSREGGSNTEAFF
J: TRBJ1-1; D: NA; size: NA; V: TRBV6-5; DNA: TGTGCCTGCCTCCGGACACCAAACACTGAAGCTTTCTTT; CDR3: CACLRTPNTEAFF
J: TRBJ1-2; D: NA; size: NA; V: TRBV9; DNA: TGTGCCAGCAGCGTAGACCGAGCAGGGACAATCTATGGCTACACCTTC; CDR3: CASSVDRAGTIYGYTF
J: TRBJ2-1; D: TRBD2; size: NA; V: TRBV2; DNA: TGTGCCAGCAGTGGAGGACTAGCGAATGAGCAGTTCTTC; CDR3: CASSGGLANEQFF
J: TRBJ1-1; D: NA; size: few; V: TRBV11-2; DNA: TGTGCCAGCAGCCTTAGGTTTGGGAGCGAAGCTTTCTTT; CDR3: CASSLRFGSEAFF
J: TRBJ1-5; D: NA; size: NA; V: TRBV5-6; DNA: TGTGCCAGCAGCGGACCGGGACACGGGCGAAATCAGCCCCAGCATTTT; CDR3: CASSGPGHGRNQPQHF
J: TRBJ1-1; D: NA; size: NA; V: TRBV5-4; DNA: TGTGCCAGCAGCTTGGGGTTGGTCGGCACTGAAGCTTTCTTT; CDR3: CASSLGLVGTEAFF
J: TRBJ1-1; D: NA; size: NA; V: TRBV12-3/TRBV12-4; DNA: TGTGCCAGCAGACAGACCACTGAAGCTTTCTTT; CDR3: CASRQTTEAFF
J: TRBJ1-1; D: NA; size: few; V: TRBV14; DNA: TGTGCCAGCAGCCATGTGGGGGGTACAGGACCCCGTGAAGCTTTCTTT; CDR3: CASSHVGGTGPREAFF
J: TRBJ2-7; D: NA; size: NA; V: TRBV5-1; DNA: TGCGCCAGCAGCCCGAATACAGGGAAGAGCTCCTACGAGCAGTACTTC; CDR3: CASSPNTGKSSYEQYF
J: TRBJ1-2; D: TRBD1; size: NA; V: TRBV7-9; DNA: TGTGCCAGCAGCTTAGACAGGGGCCAGGGCTACACCTTC; CDR3: CASSLDRGQGYTF
J: TRBJ2-7; D: NA; size: NA; V: TRBV9; DNA: TGTGCCAGCAGCGTAGCTCTGGCGGCTGGGAGCGAGCAGTACTTC; CDR3: CASSVALAAGSEQYF
J: TRBJ2-5; D: NA; size: once; V: TRBV3-1/TRBV3-2; DNA: TGTGCCAGCAGCCACCGAGGGCGAGAGACCCAGTACTTC; CDR3: CASSHRGRETQYF
J: TRBJ1-4; D: NA; size: NA; V: TRBV6-2/TRBV6-3; DNA: TGTGCCAGCAGCGGAGATGGCGAAAAACTGTTTTTT; CDR3: CASSGDGEKLFF
J: TRBJ1-6; D: NA; size: NA; V: TRBV19; DNA: TGTGCCAGTAGTATACCGGGAGGCAATTCACCCCTCCACTTT; CDR3: CASSIPGGNSPLHF
J: TRBJ1-4; D: NA; size: NA; V: TRBV21-1; DNA: TGTGCCAGCAGCAAGGGAAGGGAGGTTGCAACTAATGAAAAACTGTTTTTT; CDR3: CASSKGREVATNEKLFF
J: TRBJ1-4; D: TRBD1; size: NA; V: TRBV30; DNA: TGTGCCTGGAGTCTCCGGACAGGGTTTACAGAAAAACTGTTTTTT; CDR3: CAWSLRTGFTEKLFF
J: TRBJ1-5; D: NA; size: NA; V: TRBV9; DNA: TGTGCCAGCAGCGTAGCCAGCCGAGGGCAGCCCCAGCATTTT; CDR3: CASSVASRGQPQHF
J: TRBJ1-6; D: NA; size: NA; V: TRBV30; DNA: TGTGCCTGGAGTGTATCGACAAGCAGCGGTGGACCCCTCCACTTT; CDR3: CAWSVSTSSGGPLHF
J: TRBJ1-1; D: NA; size: NA; V: TRBV6-1; DNA: TGTGCCAGCAGTGAACGGGGAGCCCCCGCTGAAGCTTTCTTT; CDR3: CASSERGAPAEAFF
J: TRBJ2-3; D: TRBD2; size: NA; V: TRBV9; DNA: TGTGCCAGCAGCGCTCAGGGACTAGCGGGACCAGATACGCAGTATTTT; CDR3: CASSAQGLAGPDTQYF
J: TRBJ2-3; D: NA; size: NA; V: TRBV4-2; DNA: TGTGCCAGCAGCCAAGATCTAAACCCCATGGCGCAGTATTTT; CDR3: CASSQDLNPMAQYF
J: TRBJ1-5; D: NA; size: NA; V: TRBV27; DNA: TGTGCCAGCAGTGGCGGCAGGGGCAATCAGCCCCAGCATTTT; CDR3: CASSGGRGNQPQHF
J: TRBJ2-5; D: NA; size: NA; V: TRBV1; DNA: TGCACCAGCAGCCAAGATCGAGTCCGAGAGACCCAGTACTTC; CDR3: CTSSQDRVRETQYF
J: TRBJ1-2; D: NA; size: once; V: TRBV4-1; DNA: TGCGCCAGCAGCCAAGGCGCTAGGGCCCTACGGGGGGGCTACACCTTC; CDR3: CASSQGARALRGGYTF
J: TRBJ2-6; D: NA; size: NA; V: TRBV19; DNA: TGTGCCAGTGTTCGGGGGAACTCTGGGGCCAACGTCCTGACTTTC; CDR3: CASVRGNSGANVLTF
J: TRBJ1-2; D: NA; size: NA; V: TRBV6-2/TRBV6-3; DNA: TGTGCCAGCAGTTATAGTCCCCGCCCCGACTATGGCTACACCTTC; CDR3: CASSYSPRPDYGYTF
J: TRBJ1-1; D: NA; size: NA; V: TRBV29-1; DNA: TGCAGCGGTTCCGGACAGAACACTGAAGCTTTCTTT; CDR3: CSGSGQNTEAFF
J: TRBJ1-2; D: NA; size: NA; V: TRBV27; DNA: TGTGCCAGCAGTCCACCCTCCGGGAACTATGGCTACACCTTC; CDR3: CASSPPSGNYGYTF
J: TRBJ1-1; D: NA; size: NA; V: TRBV27; DNA: TGTGCCAGCCGCGTCCGGTGGGGCAGCTCGAACACTGAAGCTTTCTTT; CDR3: CASRVRWGSSNTEAFF
J: TRBJ2-1; D: NA; size: NA; V: TRBV12-3/TRBV12-4; DNA: TGTGCCAGCAGTTTGGCGGCCCACAATGAGCAGTTCTTC; CDR3: CASSLAAHNEQFF
J: TRBJ1-2; D: TRBD1; size: NA; V: TRBV12-3/TRBV12-4; DNA: TGTGCCAGCAGTTTAGACAGGGGTGGCTACACCTTC; CDR3: CASSLDRGGYTF